The next 24 T cell receptor beta chains were all read from a single sample in a study of human T cells and chemical hapten exposure. From the RACE reads, TCRdb called clonotypes with MiXCR, one entry per CDR3 protein. The sample carries some 90,000 distinct CDR3 sequences, roughly a tenth recorded once. Documented time point: patch test 3, about 24 weeks after DPC sensitization. The treatment here: therapeutic diphenylcyclopropenone sensitization with weekly scalp DPC. Sequenced material: whole blood, taken in connection with sensitization to the hapten diphenylcyclopropenone (DPC). These receptors originate from a woman in her 30s with alopecia areata. Some clones in this sample may be carry-over from other donors' samples.

This clonotype has more than one count but fewer than ten. The rearrangement joins TRBV28 to TRBJ2-1; 10 nucleotides align to TRBD2. The CDR3 is 15 residues long. The V gene's germline CDR1 is MDHEN and CDR2 SYDVKM. With V trimmed by 6 bases and J by 5 bases, 7 bases remained unmatched. The CDR3 here is CASSPSGSRDNEQFF. In DNA form, the CDR3 reads TGTGCCAGCAGCCCTAGCGGGAGTAGGGACAATGAGCAGTTCTTC.

This rearrangement joins TRBV28 to TRBJ1-2; tentative D call: TRBD1 (6 bases). CDR3 length: 12 residues. Trimming pared 9 bases from V and 2 bases from J, leaving 10 bases between. The germline CDR1 and CDR2 sequences are MDHEN and SYDVKM. The DNA of the CDR3 is TGTGCCAGTAGTACAGGGAACTATGGCTACACCTTC. This translates into CASSTGNYGYTF.

The CDR3 reads CASSPRTGGFYNEQFF. CDR3 bases: TGTGCCAGCTCACCTCGGACAGGGGGCTTCTACAATGAGCAGTTCTTC. The chain combines TRBV18 with TRBJ2-1, with 11 bases fitting TRBD1. CDR1 is KGHSH and CDR2 is LQKENI in the germline V gene. V lost 3 bases to trimming and J lost 3 bases; unmatched junction nucleotides: 4. The CDR3 is made up of 16 amino acids.

This clonotype was observed a handful of times. V and J are TRBV5-4 and TRBJ2-6; D gene unclear. Trimming cost V 4 bases and J 0 bases, with 14 bases left between them. The germline V gene has CDR1 SGHNT and CDR2 YYREEE (reference sequence). This CDR3 is built from 17 residues. The CDR3 DNA sequence: TGTGCCAGCAGCAGAGCCGGACCCAGCTCTGGGGCCAACGTCCTGACTTTC. It is translated as CASSRAGPSSGANVLTF.

This clonotype was seen a handful of times. The chain links TRBV19 to TRBJ2-1, with 8 nucleotides matching TRBD2. CDR3 size: 15 residues. Germline V CDR1 and CDR2: LNHDA, SQIVND (reference sequence). Losses at the gene ends were 5 bases for V and 2 bases for J; bases not matched to a gene: 5. The CDR3 DNA sequence: TGTGCCAGTAGTCATGCGGGGGGAGCCTACAATGAGCAGTTCTTC. Amino acids: CASSHAGGAYNEQFF.

The chain is built from TRBV5-6 and TRBJ2-7; D not resolved. Per germline, CDR1 SGHDT and CDR2 YYEEEE. The CDR3 has 14 residues. V was trimmed by 2 bases and J by 2 bases, leaving 11 bases between them. CDR3 loop: CASSFGLPPYEQYF. Written as DNA, the CDR3 is TGTGCCAGCAGCTTCGGTCTCCCACCCTACGAGCAGTACTTC.

This clonotype occurred many times. This chain links TRBV28 with TRBJ1-6; 8 bases match TRBD1. Looked up from germline, CDR1 is MDHEN and CDR2 is SYDVKM. V lost 5 bases and J lost 2; bases outside the gene matches: 5. This CDR3 comprises 16 residues. The CDR3 protein is CASSDGQGPYNSPLHF. The CDR3 DNA sequence: TGTGCCAGCAGTGACGGACAGGGCCCCTATAATTCACCCCTCCACTTT.

This clonotype was recorded at least ten times. The chain links TRBV5-5 to TRBJ1-3, with a possible D match to TRBD1 (5 bases). V was cut by 4 bases and J by 4 bases, with 21 bases left in between. This CDR3 spans 17 amino acids. The germline V gene encodes CDR1 SGHKS and CDR2 YYEKEE (reference sequence). The CDR3 loop is CASSARAGQGGGNTIYF. The DNA of the CDR3 is TGTGCCAGCAGCGCGCGTGCCGGGCAGGGTGGAGGAAACACCATATATTTT.

This clonotype was detected a few times. This rearrangement joins TRBV7-8 to TRBJ1-2; unclear D gene. This CDR3 contains 16 residues. Germline assignment: CDR1 SGHVS and CDR2 FQNEAQ. Trimming removed 5 bases from V and 2 bases from J, with 18 bases in between. Written as DNA, the CDR3 is TGTGCCAGCAGCCCAACTTTGGACCGCCGAAACTATGGCTACACCTTC. Translating it yields CASSPTLDRRNYGYTF.

Ten or more counts support this clonotype. The chain links TRBV2 to TRBJ2-1; 9 bases map to TRBD2. This CDR3 is built from 14 residues. Germline V gene data show CDR1 as SNHLY and CDR2 as FYNNEI. With V trimmed by 5 bases and J by 8 bases, 7 bases remained unmatched. The CDR3 loop is CASSPLAGNHEQFF. CDR3 nucleotide sequence: TGTGCCAGCAGTCCACTAGCGGGTAATCATGAGCAGTTCTTC.

The gene calls are TRBV4-3 and TRBJ2-2; D unclear. The length of the CDR3 is 15 residues. Deletions cut 1 base from V and 5 bases from J, with 11 bases between. The germline V gene encodes CDR1 LGHNA and CDR2 YSLEER. This chain's CDR3 is CASSQGASRTGELFF. CDR3 bases: TGCGCCAGCAGCCAAGGGGCGTCTCGGACCGGGGAGCTGTTTTTT.

V usage is TRBV5-1 and J usage is TRBJ2-3; the D is unclear. The V end was cut by 0 bases, the J end by 2 bases, with 7 bases between. This CDR3 comprises 14 residues. CDR1 SGHRS and CDR2 YFSETQ come from the germline V gene. The CDR3 sequence is CASSLGLHTDTQYF. Written as DNA, the CDR3 is TGCGCCAGCAGCTTGGGACTTCACACAGATACGCAGTATTTT.

This clonotype has a count of ten or more. The V and J genes are TRBV10-3 and TRBJ1-6; D is unresolved. Germline V lookup: CDR1 ENHRY, CDR2 SYGVKD. This CDR3 has 13 amino acids. V gave up 7 bases and J gave up 7 bases, with 11 bases separating them. CDR3 DNA sequence: TGTGCCATCAATCGGGAGCTGAATTCACCCCTCCACTTT. Encoded protein: CAINRELNSPLHF.

The rearrangement links TRBV4-3 to TRBJ2-7, with D possibly being TRBD1 (6 bases). V was clipped by 4 bases and J by 2 bases, with 15 bases between them. The CDR3 spans 15 residues. Germline V gene lookup returns CDR1 LGHNA and CDR2 YSLEER. CDR3 protein: CASSLRQEITYEQYF. For the CDR3, the DNA is TGCGCCAGCAGCCTCAGACAGGAAATAACCTACGAGCAGTACTTC.

The chain combines TRBV7-9 with TRBJ1-5; D perhaps matches TRBD1 (5 bases). CDR1 is SEHNR, CDR2 FQNEAQ, per germline (reference sequence). The CDR3 length is 13 residues. The V end was cut by 5 bases, the J end by 6 bases, with 11 bases between. The CDR3 reads CASSPNGAQPQHF. As DNA, the CDR3 is TGTGCCAGCAGCCCGAATGGGGCTCAGCCCCAGCATTTT.

This clonotype was recorded many times. The chain uses TRBV7-9 and TRBJ2-2; no reliable D call. Trimming left V 0 bases short and J 7 bases short, with 6 bases between. Germline CDR1 reads SEHNR; CDR2 reads FQNEAQ (reference sequence). The CDR3 loop spans 13 amino acids. The CDR3 reads CASSLAGFGELFF. The CDR3 nucleotides read TGTGCCAGCAGCTTAGCTGGGTTCGGGGAGCTGTTTTTT.

This clonotype was found many times. The chain's CDR3 is CASSFAADPSMNTEAFF. CDR3 DNA: TGCGCCAGCAGCTTCGCCGCCGACCCTTCCATGAACACTGAAGCTTTCTTT. V gene TRBV5-1 combines with J gene TRBJ1-1; D remains ambiguous. V was clipped by 2 bases and J by 0 bases, with 17 bases between them. The germline V gene has CDR1 SGHRS and CDR2 YFSETQ. The length of the CDR3 is 17 residues.

A note on this clonotype: This may come from a read error, since a much larger clone is one base off. V gene TRBV20-1 combines with J gene TRBJ2-3; TRBD2 aligns across 7 bases. This CDR3 contains 14 residues. V lost 6 bases, J lost 2 bases, and 8 bases stayed unmatched. Germline CDR1 is DFQATT and CDR2 is SNEGSKA (reference sequence). This CDR3 is CSALADLDTDTQYF. The CDR3 region has the DNA TGCAGTGCCCTAGCGGATTTGGACACAGATACGCAGTATTTT.

This clonotype was recorded a few times. The chain combines TRBV20-1 with TRBJ1-1, with D uncertain. Germline values: CDR1 DFQATT, CDR2 SNEGSKA (reference sequence). V was cut by 2 bases and J by 4 bases, with 11 bases left in between. The CDR3 extends over 13 amino acids. This CDR3 is CSARLDLGTEAFF. CDR3 DNA sequence: TGCAGTGCTAGACTCGACTTGGGCACTGAAGCTTTCTTT.

This clonotype was seen a few times. This chain joins TRBV28 and TRBJ2-2; 8 bases agree with TRBD2. This CDR3 comprises 14 residues. From germline, CDR1 is MDHEN and CDR2 SYDVKM. V lost 8 bases and J lost 4; bases outside the gene matches: 6. CDR3 sequence: CASHARGVTGELFF. The CDR3 DNA reads TGTGCCAGCCATGCGCGGGGGGTCACCGGGGAGCTGTTTTTT. Combining the CDR3 with reference TRBV28 and TRBJ2-2 gives the whole variable domain DVKVTQSSRYLVKRTGEKVFLECVQDMDHENMFWYRQDPGLGLRLIYFSYDVKMKEKGDIPEGYSVSREKKERFSLILESASTNQTSMYLCASHARGVTGELFFGEGSRLTVL.

CDR3 residues: CASSLGQGPYGYTF. Here the CDR3 DNA reads TGTGCCAGCAGCTTAGGGCAGGGCCCCTATGGCTACACCTTC. The V call is TRBV13, the J call TRBJ1-2; the D gene is possibly TRBD1 (5 bases). The CDR3 has 14 amino acids. V lost 0 bases to trimming and J lost 4 bases, with 9 bases between them. The germline gives CDR1 PRHDT, CDR2 FYEKMQ (reference sequence). The full variable domain, rest sourced from reference TRBV13 and TRBJ1-2, is AAGVIQSPRHLIKEKRETATLKCYPIPRHDTVYWYQQGPGQDPQFLISFYEKMQSDKGSIPDRFSAQQFSDYHSELNMSSLELGDSALYFCASSLGQGPYGYTFGSGTRLTVV.

This clonotype was found a few times. The V gene is TRBV10-3, the J gene TRBJ1-2; 11 nucleotides agree with TRBD1. The CDR3 loop spans 15 amino acids. The V gene's germline CDR1 is ENHRY and CDR2 SYGVKD. V dropped 0 bases and J dropped 8; count of bases not matched to a gene: 5. The CDR3 is CAISESDRGLLGYTF. CDR3 coding DNA: TGTGCCATCAGTGAGTCGGACAGGGGGCTGTTAGGCTACACCTTC.

The DNA for the CDR3 is TGTGCCAGCGGGGCAGCCTCTAAAGATACGCAGTATTTT. Residues: CASGAASKDTQYF. The rearrangement links TRBV28 to TRBJ2-3, with TRBD1 as a possible D gene (5 bases). This CDR3 is built from 13 residues. The germline V and J ends were trimmed by 8 bases and 5 bases, with 14 bases remaining between them. Germline CDR1 is MDHEN and CDR2 is SYDVKM.

This clonotype was counted at least ten times. This chain joins TRBV30 and TRBJ2-3; D is uncertain. Per germline, CDR1 GTSNPN and CDR2 SVGIG (reference sequence). Deletions cut 0 bases from V and 0 bases from J, with 7 bases between. The CDR3 length is 14 residues. The CDR3 DNA sequence: TGTGCCTGGAGTGTCGGCCAAAGCACAGATACGCAGTATTTT. It encodes CAWSVGQSTDTQYF.